Presented here are 17 T cell receptor beta chains from one specimen sequenced in a study of T-cell memory formation after mild COVID-19. TCRdb re-derived calls from the 5' RACE reads in MiXCR, one entry per CDR3 protein. The data contain about 390,000 distinct CDR3 sequences, approximately 15% of them singletons. Sequenced material: PBMCs or a T cell subset sorted from them (not recorded which). These receptors originate from a man aged 18 to 29 who had mild COVID-19 (a few samples of this study predate the infection). Cell type and time point are not known.

The chain employs TRBV7-6 and TRBJ2-7, with TRBD2 matching 14 bases. Unmatched junction bases numbered 7, after V lost 3 bases and J lost 6 bases. This CDR3 has 16 residues. Per germline, CDR1 SGHVS and CDR2 FNYEAQ. The CDR3 reads CASSFGTSGGPGEQYF. DNA for the CDR3: TGTGCCAGCAGCTTCGGGACTAGCGGGGGCCCTGGCGAGCAGTACTTC.

The chain recombines TRBV20-1 with TRBJ1-2; no firm D call. With 3 bases removed from V and 7 bases from J, the gap between germline ends came to 18 bases. The CDR3 runs 14 residues. Germline V lookup: CDR1 DFQATT, CDR2 SNEGSKA (reference sequence). The CDR3 sequence is CSARNPGPVGGYTF. The CDR3 region has the DNA TGCAGTGCTAGGAACCCGGGCCCAGTGGGTGGCTACACCTTC.

This clonotype was detected only a few times. The chain employs TRBV5-4 and TRBJ1-1; D is undetermined. The CDR3 covers 14 residues. The ends were cut back, 4 bases at V and 8 bases at J, with 18 bases in the middle. Germline-derived CDR1 and CDR2 are SGHNT and YYREEE (reference sequence). CDR3 amino acids: CASSMGRTGIEAFF. For the CDR3, the DNA is TGTGCCAGCAGCATGGGTCGTACCGGGATAGAAGCTTTCTTT. Full variable domain (outside the CDR3, taken from reference TRBV5-4 and TRBJ1-1): ETGVTQSPTHLIKTRGQQVTLRCSSQSGHNTVSWYQQALGQGPQFIFQYYREEENGRGNFPPRFSGLQFPNYSSELNVNALELDDSALYLCASSMGRTGIEAFFGQGTRLTVV.

This clonotype has a handful of counts. The CDR3 DNA follows: TGTGCCAGCAGCCAGAAGGACAGTTCCTACGAGCAGTACTTC. Its translation: CASSQKDSSYEQYF. V is TRBV7-9 and J is TRBJ2-7; D might be TRBD1 (6 bases). Between the trimmed V and J ends, which lost 5 bases and 1 base, there was a span of 12 bases. Germline-derived CDR1 and CDR2 are SEHNR and FQNEAQ (reference sequence). This CDR3 is 14 amino acids long.

The CDR3 DNA reads TGCGCCAGCAGCCAAGAGGCAGGGGGCGTGGACACCGGGGAGCTGTTTTTT. Translating gives CASSQEAGGVDTGELFF. The chain uses TRBV4-3 and TRBJ2-2; 8 bases map to TRBD1. The V segment lost 0 bases and the J segment 3 bases; nucleotides outside the gene matches: 6. This CDR3 has 17 amino acids. Germline-derived CDR1 and CDR2 are LGHNA and YSLEER.

The rearrangement joins TRBV20-1 to TRBJ1-2, with D perhaps TRBD1 (6 bases). Trimming stripped 5 bases from V and 8 bases from J, with 15 bases between. Germline V lookup: CDR1 DFQATT, CDR2 SNEGSKA (reference sequence). This CDR3 has 12 amino acids. This CDR3 reads CSARQEKPGYTF. The CDR3 DNA is TGCAGTGCTCGACAGGAGAAGCCGGGCTACACCTTC.

This sequence joins TRBV24-1 and TRBJ2-7; D is perhaps TRBD1 (5 bases). Germline V gene sequence: CDR1 KGHDR, CDR2 SFDVKD. The CDR3 runs to 12 residues. V shed 4 bases and J shed 7 bases, with 10 bases lying between them. This CDR3 reads CATSDPTGEQYF. For the CDR3, the DNA is TGTGCCACCAGTGACCCCACAGGAGAGCAGTACTTC.

This clonotype was detected many times. The chain uses TRBV7-2 and TRBJ2-1; the match to TRBD1 covers 7 bases. Per germline, CDR1 SGHTA and CDR2 FQGNSA. V lost 3 bases and J lost 5; bases outside the gene matches: 4. The CDR3 is made up of 14 amino acids. CDR3 DNA sequence: TGTGCCAGCAGCTTTTCCAGGGGGAACAATGAGCAGTTCTTC. This sequence encodes CASSFSRGNNEQFF.

This clonotype was detected a few times. The chain recombines TRBV10-1 with TRBJ1-5; no firm D call. In germline, CDR1 is WNHNN, CDR2 SYGVQD (reference sequence). The CDR3 runs to 11 residues. Between the trimmed V and J ends, which lost 9 bases and 5 bases, there was a span of 8 bases. The CDR3 protein is CARIKDQPQHF. In DNA form, the CDR3 reads TGCGCCAGGATAAAGGATCAGCCCCAGCATTTT.

The chain uses TRBV28 and TRBJ2-5; TRBD1 matches at 7 bases. Germline lookup yields CDR1 MDHEN and CDR2 SYDVKM. This CDR3 region has 18 residues. The V segment lost 3 bases and the J segment 3 bases; nucleotides outside the gene matches: 16. CDR3 DNA: TGTGCCAGCAGTTTCCCTAACGGGCCGGACAGGCGAAAAGAGACCCAGTACTTC. As protein: CASSFPNGPDRRKETQYF.

With respect to this clonotype: A much bigger clone sits one base away, suggesting this may be a read error. The rearrangement uses TRBV10-3 and TRBJ2-7; TRBD1 matches 7 bases. CDR1 is ENHRY and CDR2 is SYGVKD in the germline V gene. The CDR3 has 14 amino acids. Trimming cost V 4 bases and J 7 bases; bases outside gene matches: 10. CDR3 nucleotide sequence: TGTGCCATCAGTGGAAGAGGGGGCAGAGGAGAGCAGTACTTC. Its translation: CAISGRGGRGEQYF.

V usage is TRBV6-5 and J usage is TRBJ2-1, with D possibly called TRBD1 or TRBD2 (5 bases each). Germline values: CDR1 MNHEY, CDR2 SVGAGI. The CDR3 spans 15 residues. Trimming pared 6 bases from V and 2 bases from J, leaving 14 bases between. The CDR3 loop reads CASRTGTQPYNEQFF. The CDR3 nucleotides read TGTGCCAGCAGGACCGGGACCCAACCCTACAATGAGCAGTTCTTC.

This clonotype has just a few counts. V usage is TRBV6-5 and J usage is TRBJ2-7; 7 bases fit TRBD1. With 11 bases clipped from V and 0 bases from J, the junction kept 7 bases outside the gene matches. Germline CDR1 reads MNHEY; CDR2 reads SVGAGI. This CDR3 is built from 13 residues. CDR3 protein: CAVGQAGSYEQYF. As DNA, the CDR3 is TGTGCCGTAGGACAGGCGGGCTCCTACGAGCAGTACTTC.

The sample holds a few counts of this clonotype. The V call is TRBV4-3, the J call TRBJ2-1; TRBD2 might be the D (6 bases). The CDR3 spans 15 residues. The germline CDR1 and CDR2 sequences are LGHNA and YSLEER. V shed 4 bases and J shed 2 bases, with 12 bases lying between them. Written as DNA, the CDR3 is TGCGCCAGCAGCCCAGGGACTGCCACCTACAATGAGCAGTTCTTC. Translated: CASSPGTATYNEQFF.

CDR3 nucleotide sequence: TGTGCCAGCAGCGTAGAAGCGGGGGGCCCTAAGCAGTACTTC. It translates to CASSVEAGGPKQYF. V usage is TRBV9 and J usage is TRBJ2-7; 9 nucleotides align to TRBD2. Germline CDR1 and CDR2: SGDLS and YYNGEE. The CDR3 has 14 amino acids. The junction had 6 bases not matched to a gene; V was cut back by 0 bases and J by 8 bases.

V and J are TRBV6-6 and TRBJ1-5, with TRBD1 matching over 8 bases. Germline loops: CDR1 MNHNY, CDR2 SVGAGI (reference sequence). V lost 6 bases to trimming and J lost 4 bases; unmatched junction nucleotides: 11. This CDR3 spans 16 amino acids. CDR3 protein: CASSYPRDRRNQPQHF. As DNA, the CDR3 is TGTGCCAGCAGCTACCCGAGGGACAGGCGGAATCAGCCCCAGCATTTT.

The gene calls are TRBV20-1 and TRBJ1-1; D gene ambiguous. This CDR3 contains 13 residues. Germline V CDR1 and CDR2: DFQATT, SNEGSKA (reference sequence). Trimming took 5 bases from V and 8 from J, leaving 18 bases between them. The CDR3 protein is CSAAARVSAEAFF. As DNA, the CDR3 is TGCAGTGCTGCGGCGAGGGTTTCGGCAGAAGCTTTCTTT.